The 32 T cell receptor beta chains below come from one sample, sequenced in a study of cytomegalovirus exposure and HLA in healthy donors. In the PCR, 60 Vbeta and 13 Jbeta primers were used. TCRdb's table, derived via immunoSEQ multiplex PCR, lists solely in-frame clones and lacks some. Altogether some 190,000 clones are present, 9.5% being singletons, with the ten largest covering 1% to 1.5%. Sequenced sample: PBMCs. The source of these receptors is a woman aged 25 to 39 in good health and CMV-seropositive.

This clone has just a few counts. The chain recombines TRBV7-2 with TRBJ2-5; D possibly corresponds to TRBD1 (5 bases). V gave up 5 bases and J gave up 4 bases, with 11 bases separating them. The CDR3 consists of 13 residues. The germline gives CDR1 SGHTA, CDR2 FQGNSA. CDR3: CASSTRAIETQYF. For the CDR3, the DNA is TGTGCCAGCAGCACCAGGGCGATAGAGACCCAGTACTTC.

The chain recombines TRBV5-6 with TRBJ2-7; D possibly corresponds to TRBD2 (6 bases). The CDR3 spans 13 residues. Germline CDR1 SGHDT, CDR2 YYEEEE. V lost 3 bases and J lost 7, with 14 bases in between. CDR3 bases: TGTGCCAGCAGCTCAACATTTAGCGGAGAGCAGTACTTC. This translates into CASSSTFSGEQYF.

The V call is TRBV11-2, the J call TRBJ1-1; possibly TRBD1 for D (6 bases). The germline V gene has CDR1 SGHAT and CDR2 FQNNGV. Trimming left V 4 bases short and J 8 bases short, with 17 bases between. This CDR3 region has 14 residues. Written as DNA, the CDR3 is TGTGCCAGCAGCTGGGGGGGGCTGGGGTCGGAAGCTTTCTTT. Residues: CASSWGGLGSEAFF.

The chain couples TRBV29-1 to TRBJ1-1, with a possible D match to TRBD1 (6 bases). CDR1 is SQVTM and CDR2 is ANQGSEA in the germline V gene. The CDR3 has 14 amino acids. Trimming cost V 3 bases and J 4 bases, with 15 bases left between them. The DNA of the CDR3 is TGCAGCGTTGAGTTGGATCTCAGGGGCACTGAAGCTTTCTTT. Its protein is CSVELDLRGTEAFF.

This clone was seen more than once but under ten times. The V call is TRBV6-9, the J call TRBJ2-3; 8 bases map to TRBD2. Germline CDR1 MNHGY, CDR2 SVAAGI. V trimming: 0 bases; J trimming: 0 bases; junction bases outside the gene matches: 2. The CDR3 runs 16 residues. The CDR3 sequence is CASSYSLAGSTDTQYF. In DNA form, the CDR3 reads TGTGCCAGCAGTTATTCATTAGCGGGAAGCACAGATACGCAGTATTTT.

This clone came up a few times. V usage is TRBV10-2 and J usage is TRBJ2-7, with D possibly being TRBD2 (6 bases). The germline gives CDR1 WSHSY, CDR2 SAAADI. This CDR3 has 14 residues. V shed 8 bases and J shed 0 bases, with 14 bases lying between them. The CDR3 reads CASWDSGTSYEQYF. As DNA, the CDR3 is TGCGCCAGCTGGGATAGCGGTACCTCCTACGAGCAGTACTTC.

This clone was counted only a few times. This chain connects TRBV7-2 to TRBJ1-5; D is unresolved. CDR1 is SGHTA and CDR2 is FQGNSA in the germline V gene. CDR3 size: 13 residues. V lost 5 bases and J 9 bases, leaving 14 bases between the germline ends. As DNA, the CDR3 is TGTGCCAGCAGCCAATCCCTAGGAGCGCCCCAGCATTTT. It yields the protein CASSQSLGAPQHF.

This clone was detected a few times. V and J are TRBV29-1 and TRBJ1-2; 8 bases are a match to TRBD1. This CDR3 is built from 14 residues. V lost 7 bases to trimming and J lost 7 bases; unmatched junction nucleotides: 14. Germline V gives CDR1 SQVTM, CDR2 ANQGSEA. The CDR3 DNA reads as TGCAGCGCCGGGTCTGGACAGGGCGTAAGTGGCTACACCTTC. It specifies CSAGSGQGVSGYTF. Full variable domain (rest looked up from reference TRBV29-1 and TRBJ1-2): SAVISQKPSRDICQRGTSLTIQCQVDSQVTMMFWYRQQPGQSLTLIATANQGSEATYESGFVIDKFPISRPNLTFSTLTVSNMSPEDSSIYLCSAGSGQGVSGYTFGSGTRLTVV.

The gene calls are TRBV28 and TRBJ1-1; D may be TRBD1 (5 bases). The V gene lost 3 bases and the J gene lost 4 bases, with 21 bases spanning the gap. The CDR3 spans 17 residues. The V gene's germline CDR1 is MDHEN and CDR2 SYDVKM. CDR3 bases: TGTGCCAGCAGTTTGAGGACACCCCCGAGTATCGGCACTGAAGCTTTCTTT. Translating gives CASSLRTPPSIGTEAFF.

The V and J genes are TRBV2 and TRBJ1-1; tentative D call: TRBD1 (5 bases). The V gene's germline CDR1 is SNHLY and CDR2 FYNNEI. With 6 bases removed from V and 1 base from J, the gap between germline ends came to 9 bases. The CDR3 spans 13 residues. The chain's CDR3 is CASRPQGNTEAFF. The CDR3 coding sequence is TGTGCCAGCAGGCCTCAGGGGAACACTGAAGCTTTCTTT.

The gene calls are TRBV9 and TRBJ1-4; D is possibly TRBD1 (6 bases). Germline lookup yields CDR1 SGDLS and CDR2 YYNGEE. CDR3 size: 16 residues. The V end lost 7 bases, the J end lost 8 bases, and 24 bases lay between the germline ends. The CDR3 region is CASWGQGDLPWEKLFF. Written as DNA, the CDR3 is TGTGCCAGCTGGGGGCAGGGAGACCTCCCTTGGGAAAAACTGTTTTTT.

V gene TRBV15 combines with J gene TRBJ2-7, with TRBD2 identical over 8 bases. The CDR3 is 18 amino acids. The V gene's germline CDR1 is LNHNV and CDR2 YYDKDF (reference sequence). Trimming took 1 base from V and 2 from J; bases not matched to a gene: 13. The CDR3: CATSRVGIAGGPTYEQYF. As DNA, the CDR3 is TGTGCCACCAGCAGAGTGGGAATCGCGGGAGGACCAACCTACGAGCAGTACTTC.

The table lists this clone with a few counts. The chain recombines TRBV19 with TRBJ2-5; 8 bases are shared with TRBD2. The tail of the sequence fits TRBJ2-7 better, so the J call may be wrong. The CDR3 totals 15 residues. Germline loops: CDR1 LNHDA, CDR2 SQIVND (reference sequence). The CDR3 region has the DNA TGTGCCAGTAGCTCCCCGGGCGGGAGGTCCTACGAGCAGTACTTC. Amino acids: CASSSPGGRSYEQYF.

In its sample, this clone was seen a few times. The chain employs TRBV2 and TRBJ2-5; D might be TRBD1 (5 bases). The CDR3 is 16 residues long. Between the trimmed V and J ends, which lost 5 bases and 5 bases, there was a span of 21 bases. Per germline, CDR1 SNHLY and CDR2 FYNNEI. Written as DNA, the CDR3 is TGTGCCAGCAGTCCCGTGGGTACAGGCGATTGGGAGACCCAGTACTTC. Residues: CASSPVGTGDWETQYF.

This clone was counted between two and nine times. This rearrangement joins TRBV27 to TRBJ2-7, with D tentatively TRBD2 (6 bases). The CDR3 has 14 amino acids. Germline CDR1 and CDR2: MNHEY and SMNVEV (reference sequence). Trimming removed 3 bases at V and 0 bases at J, with 9 bases between. The CDR3 nucleotides read TGTGCCAGCAGTTTTAGCGGCACCTCCTACGAGCAGTACTTC. Translating gives CASSFSGTSYEQYF.

The gene calls are TRBV4-1 and TRBJ2-3; a possible D gene is TRBD2 (5 bases). This CDR3 spans 15 amino acids. Germline lookup yields CDR1 MGHRA and CDR2 YSYEKL. Trimming took 1 base from V and 5 from J, leaving 13 bases between them. The CDR3 protein is CASSQVLGLQDTQYF. DNA for the CDR3: TGCGCCAGCAGCCAAGTCCTAGGACTCCAAGATACGCAGTATTTT.

The genes are TRBV10-3 and TRBJ2-3; D is possibly TRBD2 (6 bases). The germline V gene has CDR1 ENHRY and CDR2 SYGVKD. This CDR3 is built from 13 residues. The V end was cut by 8 bases, the J end by 0 bases, with 9 bases between. CDR3 bases: TGTGCCATCGCGGGAACTAGCACAGATACGCAGTATTTT. Protein sequence: CAIAGTSTDTQYF.

This chain uses TRBV5-4 with TRBJ1-1; 8 nucleotides match TRBD1. From germline, CDR1 is SGHNT and CDR2 YYREEE (reference sequence). The CDR3 extends over 16 amino acids. With V trimmed by 0 bases and J by 0 bases, 4 bases remained unmatched. Here the CDR3 reads CASSLGDRRMNTEAFF. The CDR3 bases are TGTGCCAGCAGCTTGGGGGACAGGCGAATGAACACTGAAGCTTTCTTT. Filled out from reference TRBV5-4 and TRBJ1-1, the complete variable domain reads ETGVTQSPTHLIKTRGQQVTLRCSSQSGHNTVSWYQQALGQGPQFIFQYYREEENGRGNFPPRFSGLQFPNYSSELNVNALELDDSALYLCASSLGDRRMNTEAFFGQGTRLTVV.

Comment on this clone: Germline and junction disagree at one end, which may indicate a read error. V and J are TRBV5-1 and TRBJ2-3; D possibly corresponds to TRBD2 (6 bases). CDR1 and CDR2 (germline): SGHRS, YFSETQ. This CDR3 spans 14 amino acids. DNA for the CDR3: TGCGCCAGCAGATTGGAAGCGGGCACAGATAAGCAGTATTTT. Translating gives CASRLEAGTDKQYF.

This sequence joins TRBV7-2 and TRBJ1-4; possibly TRBD1 for D (6 bases). Trimming removed 5 bases at V and 0 bases at J, with 10 bases between. Germline V gene lookup returns CDR1 SGHTA and CDR2 FQGNSA. The CDR3 is 15 residues long. This chain's CDR3 is CASSTQGSTNEKLFF. In nucleotides, the CDR3 is TGTGCCAGCAGCACCCAGGGGTCAACTAATGAAAAACTGTTTTTT.

This clone appeared a few times. The chain couples TRBV2 to TRBJ2-3; TRBD2 agrees at 7 bases. CDR3 size: 14 residues. CDR1 and CDR2 (germline): SNHLY, FYNNEI. V trimming: 6 bases; J trimming: 0 bases; junction bases outside the gene matches: 3. The CDR3 region is CASRLLASTDTQYF. The CDR3 DNA follows: TGTGCCAGCAGATTACTAGCGAGCACAGATACGCAGTATTTT.

CDR3 DNA: TGTGCCAGTAGTATCTCTCGAGCAGGAAATGAGCAGTTCTTC. It translates to CASSISRAGNEQFF. The gene calls are TRBV19 and TRBJ2-1; D ambiguous. Trimming cost V 3 bases and J 7 bases, with 13 bases left between them. The germline CDR1 and CDR2 sequences are LNHDA and SQIVND (reference sequence). The CDR3 loop spans 14 amino acids.

Only a few counts were recorded for this clone. The J gene is TRBJ1-2, the V gene TRBV5-1; D uncertain. CDR3 size: 13 residues. The germline V and J ends were trimmed by 1 base and 4 bases, with 8 bases remaining between them. Germline V gives CDR1 SGHRS, CDR2 YFSETQ. CDR3: CASSLSGSYGYTF. The CDR3 DNA is TGCGCCAGCAGCTTGTCAGGTTCCTATGGCTACACCTTC.

This clone was observed a few times. The V and J genes are TRBV7-9 and TRBJ1-1; D gene ambiguous. Germline values: CDR1 SEHNR, CDR2 FQNEAQ (reference sequence). This CDR3 spans 14 amino acids. The V gene lost 3 bases and the J gene lost 2 bases, with 10 bases spanning the gap. DNA of the CDR3: TGTGCCAGCAGCTTTCTGTCAGTTAACACTGAAGCTTTCTTT. Translation gives CASSFLSVNTEAFF.

The genes are TRBV19 and TRBJ1-1, with D uncertain. This CDR3 is built from 17 residues. Germline V gene lookup returns CDR1 LNHDA and CDR2 SQIVND (reference sequence). Trimming removed 7 bases from V and 0 bases from J, with 21 bases in between. Here the CDR3 reads CASTAGMGPPMNTEAFF. The CDR3 DNA is TGTGCCAGTACGGCGGGGATGGGTCCCCCCATGAACACTGAAGCTTTCTTT.

A few counts support this clone. V usage is TRBV9 and J usage is TRBJ2-7, with 11 nucleotides matching TRBD2. Per the germline V gene, CDR1 is SGDLS and CDR2 is YYNGEE. The CDR3 spans 15 residues. Losses at the gene ends were 1 base for V and 2 bases for J; bases not matched to a gene: 2. The DNA for the CDR3 is TGTGCCAGCAGCGTATCTAGCGGGAGGACCTACGAGCAGTACTTC. As protein: CASSVSSGRTYEQYF.

This clone was counted a few times. This rearrangement joins TRBV9 to TRBJ2-3, with D possibly TRBD2 on 5 matching bases. Germline lookup yields CDR1 SGDLS and CDR2 YYNGEE. This CDR3 has 14 amino acids. V was clipped by 0 bases and J by 6 bases, with 11 bases between them. CDR3 coding DNA: TGTGCCAGCAGCGTAGACTCCTCGGGGGATACGCAGTATTTT. It specifies CASSVDSSGDTQYF. Full variable domain (rest looked up from reference TRBV9 and TRBJ2-3): DSGVTQTPKHLITATGQRVTLRCSPRSGDLSVYWYQQSLDQGLQFLIQYYNGEERAKGNILERFSAQQFPDLHSELNLSSLELGDSALYFCASSVDSSGDTQYFGPGTRLTVL.

CDR3 DNA sequence: TGTGCCAGCAGCCCAACAGGGGGCAACTATGGCTACACCTTC. Translation: CASSPTGGNYGYTF. The chain combines TRBV6-5 with TRBJ1-2; 9 bases are a match to TRBD1. The V segment lost 6 bases and the J segment 2 bases; nucleotides outside the gene matches: 4. This CDR3 contains 14 residues. The germline V gene encodes CDR1 MNHEY and CDR2 SVGAGI.

This clone was seen only a few times. The chain recombines TRBV29-1 with TRBJ2-3; perhaps TRBD1 as D (7 bases). CDR1 and CDR2 (germline): SQVTM, ANQGSEA. The CDR3 has 15 amino acids. V was trimmed by 3 bases and J by 3 bases, leaving 16 bases between them. In nucleotides, the CDR3 is TGCAGCGTTGAGGAGGGGGCTAGTAGGACAGATACGCAGTATTTT. Protein: CSVEEGASRTDTQYF.

The gene calls are TRBV4-1 and TRBJ1-2; the match to TRBD1 covers 10 bases. This CDR3 has 15 amino acids. In germline, CDR1 is MGHRA, CDR2 YSYEKL. The V gene end was trimmed by 3 bases and the J gene end by 3 bases; junction bases not matched to a gene: 4. The CDR3, as DNA: TGCGCCAGCAGCCAGGCCGGGACAGGGGACTATGGCTACACCTTC. Residues: CASSQAGTGDYGYTF.

This clone was observed a handful of times. The genes are TRBV19 and TRBJ2-3; 10 nucleotides agree with TRBD1. This CDR3 is 14 amino acids long. With 4 bases clipped from V and 6 bases from J, the junction kept 4 bases outside the gene matches. Germline lookup yields CDR1 LNHDA and CDR2 SQIVND (reference sequence). The CDR3 loop is CASSSGQGGDTQYF. In DNA, the CDR3 is TGTGCCAGTAGTAGCGGACAGGGGGGGGATACGCAGTATTTT. The variable domain in full, with the rest retrieved from reference TRBV19 and TRBJ2-3, is DGGITQSPKYLFRKEGQNVTLSCEQNLNHDAMYWYRQDPGQGLRLIYYSQIVNDFQKGDIAEGYSVSREKKESFPLTVTSAQKNPTAFYLCASSSGQGGDTQYFGPGTRLTVL.

This clone appeared a few times. The V gene is TRBV5-1, the J gene TRBJ2-5, with D perhaps matching TRBD2 (5 bases). This CDR3 comprises 15 residues. V was clipped by 0 bases and J by 1 base, with 10 bases between them. Germline CDR1 and CDR2: SGHRS and YFSETQ. CDR3 amino acids: CASSLAGDPQETQYF. The CDR3 DNA follows: TGCGCCAGCAGCTTGGCCGGGGATCCCCAAGAGACCCAGTACTTC.